Below are 14 T cell receptor beta chains sequenced from a single sample in a study of blood T cell repertoires in COVID-19. Clones were sequenced by immunoSEQ multiplex PCR, and TCRdb holds only the in-frame ones, with some missing. This sample has hundreds of thousands of clones, with approximately 82% found just once. Sequencing was carried out using peripheral blood. These receptors all come from a woman of 80 years or more with acute or convalescent COVID-19.

The chain combines TRBV19 with TRBJ1-5; D ambiguous. Germline V gene data show CDR1 as LNHDA and CDR2 as SQIVND (reference sequence). The CDR3 has 14 amino acids. Trimming left V 3 bases short and J 5 bases short, with 11 bases between. CDR3 in amino acids: CASSIRQLDQPQHF. Written as DNA, the CDR3 is TGTGCCAGTAGTATCAGGCAGCTGGATCAGCCCCAGCATTTT.

The gene calls are TRBV2 and TRBJ1-1; D unresolved. CDR3 length: 13 amino acids. Germline CDR1 reads SNHLY; CDR2 reads FYNNEI. V gave up 5 bases and J gave up 0 bases, with 7 bases separating them. CDR3 sequence: CASSRGMNTEAFF. The DNA of the CDR3 is TGTGCCAGCAGTCGGGGTATGAACACTGAAGCTTTCTTT.

V gene TRBV9 combines with J gene TRBJ2-5; the D gene is possibly TRBD2 (6 bases). The CDR3 is 15 amino acids. The V end was cut by 3 bases, the J end by 5 bases, with 17 bases between. Germline values: CDR1 SGDLS, CDR2 YYNGEE. CDR3 sequence: CASSEQWGVGETQYF. CDR3 DNA sequence: TGTGCCAGCAGCGAACAATGGGGGGTTGGGGAGACCCAGTACTTC. The full variable domain, its missing parts supplied by reference TRBV9 and TRBJ2-5, is DSGVTQTPKHLITATGQRVTLRCSPRSGDLSVYWYQQSLDQGLQFLIQYYNGEERAKGNILERFSAQQFPDLHSELNLSSLELGDSALYFCASSEQWGVGETQYFGPGTRLLVL.

This clone was seen just once. The genes are TRBV5-4 and TRBJ2-2; 9 bases agree with TRBD2. J lost 4 bases, V lost 0 bases, and 10 bases had no gene match. Looked up from germline, CDR1 is SGHNT and CDR2 is YYREEE (reference sequence). The CDR3 totals 18 residues. The CDR3 DNA is TGTGCCAGCAGCTTGGTTACATTGGCGGGGGGGCCCACCGGGGAGCTGTTTTTT. It yields the protein CASSLVTLAGGPTGELFF. Using reference TRBV5-4 and TRBJ2-2 for the parts outside the CDR3, the full variable domain is ETGVTQSPTHLIKTRGQQVTLRCSSQSGHNTVSWYQQALGQGPQFIFQYYREEENGRGNFPPRFSGLQFPNYSSELNVNALELDDSALYLCASSLVTLAGGPTGELFFGEGSRLTVL.

The chain combines TRBV7-3 with TRBJ1-2, with a weak D call TRBD1 (6 bases). The CDR3 length is 15 residues. V was pared by 2 bases and J by 4 bases, with 14 bases between. Germline-derived CDR1 and CDR2 are SGHTA and FQGTGA. CDR3 sequence reads: CASSLGTPAVYGYTF. The CDR3 region has the DNA TGTGCCAGCAGCTTAGGGACACCCGCAGTCTATGGCTACACCTTC.

The rearrangement uses TRBV7-9 and TRBJ2-3; 8 nucleotides line up with TRBD2. The CDR3 is 14 residues long. With 5 bases clipped from V and 9 bases from J, the junction kept 10 bases outside the gene matches. Looked up from germline, CDR1 is SEHNR and CDR2 is FQNEAQ (reference sequence). CDR3 loop: CASSPFAGGHTQYF. CDR3 nucleotides: TGTGCCAGCAGCCCATTCGCGGGGGGCCACACGCAGTATTTT.

The rearrangement uses TRBV19 and TRBJ2-2; 10 nucleotides match TRBD1. CDR3 length equals 18 residues. Germline CDR1 is LNHDA and CDR2 is SQIVND (reference sequence). V was pared by 5 bases and J by 1 base, with 10 bases of the junction left unmatched. CDR3 residues: CASSDRDRGNWNTGELFF. DNA for the CDR3: TGTGCCAGTAGTGACCGGGACAGGGGAAATTGGAACACCGGGGAGCTGTTTTTT.

The V gene is TRBV28, the J gene TRBJ1-2; 12 bases are shared with TRBD1. V lost 6 bases and J lost 7; bases outside the gene matches: 6. The length of the CDR3 is 14 residues. Looked up from germline, CDR1 is MDHEN and CDR2 is SYDVKM. The CDR3 DNA reads TGTGCCAGCAGGGGACAGGGGGCGCGGGGTGGCTACACCTTC. It is translated as CASRGQGARGGYTF.

The V and J genes are TRBV30 and TRBJ2-5; 11 bases are a match to TRBD2. The CDR3 is made up of 15 amino acids. CDR1 is GTSNPN, CDR2 SVGIG, per germline (reference sequence). V lost 7 bases to trimming and J lost 0 bases; unmatched junction nucleotides: 7. In DNA form, the CDR3 reads TGTGCCTACGTACCGGGACTAGCGGACCAAGAGACCCAGTACTTC. This encodes CAYVPGLADQETQYF.

The chain carries TRBV7-9 and TRBJ2-1; TRBD1 matches at 8 bases. The CDR3 runs to 16 residues. J gave up 1 base and V 6 bases, and 8 bases lay outside the gene matches. Looked up from germline, CDR1 is SEHNR and CDR2 is FQNEAQ (reference sequence). For the CDR3, the DNA is TGTGCCAGCAGGTCTCAGGGGGCTAATTCCTACAATGAGCAGTTCTTC. The encoded protein is CASRSQGANSYNEQFF. Combining the CDR3 with reference TRBV7-9 and TRBJ2-1 gives the whole variable domain DTGVSQNPRHKITKRGQNVTFRCDPISEHNRLYWYRQTLGQGPEFLTYFQNEAQLEKSRLLSDRFSAERPKGSFSTLEIQRTEQGDSAMYLCASRSQGANSYNEQFFGPGTRLTVL.

The chain links TRBV7-9 to TRBJ1-6; a possible D gene is TRBD1 (5 bases). Germline CDR1 SEHNR, CDR2 FQNEAQ (reference sequence). CDR3 length: 13 residues. The CDR3 DNA follows: TGTAAATGGGGCACAGGAAATAATTCACCCCTCCACTTT. This gives the protein CKWGTGNNSPLHF. Full variable domain (missing parts from reference TRBV7-9 and TRBJ1-6): DTGVSQNPRHKITKRGQNVTFRCDPISEHNRLYWYRQTLGQGPEFLTYFQNEAQLEKSRLLSDRFSAERPKGSFSTLEIQRTEQGDSAMYLCKWGTGNNSPLHFGNGTRLTVT.

This clone was counted a few times. V gene TRBV12-5 combines with J gene TRBJ1-3; TRBD1 matches 10 bases. There are 17 residues in the CDR3. V dropped 9 bases and J dropped 0; count of bases not matched to a gene: 11. In germline, CDR1 is LGHNT, CDR2 FRNRAP. CDR3 amino acids: CARGTGALSSSGNTIYF. The CDR3 nucleotides are TGTGCTAGGGGGACAGGGGCGCTTTCGAGCTCTGGAAACACCATATATTTT.

This clone was seen just once. The CDR3, as DNA: TGTGCCAGCAGTTTTCGCGGCGGGGGGGCGACCGGGGAGCTGTTTTTT. It is translated as CASSFRGGGATGELFF. The J gene is TRBJ2-2, the V gene TRBV27; 9 nucleotides line up with TRBD2. V lost 3 bases and J lost 5; bases outside the gene matches: 7. Germline CDR1 MNHEY, CDR2 SMNVEV (reference sequence). This CDR3 is 16 amino acids long.

J is TRBJ1-2 and V is TRBV30; TRBD1 agrees at 9 bases. The CDR3 loop spans 11 amino acids. Trimming took 5 bases from V and 6 from J; bases not matched to a gene: 1. CDR1 and CDR2 (germline): GTSNPN, SVGIG (reference sequence). The CDR3 loop is CAWGTGNGYTF. CDR3 DNA: TGTGCCTGGGGGACAGGGAATGGCTACACCTTC.